What follows are 7 T cell receptor beta chains derived from one specimen sequenced in a study of blood T cell repertoires in COVID-19. Measured with immunoSEQ multiplex PCR; TCRdb has only the in-frame clones, and not every one. This table holds over 200,000 clones, 70% to 90% found once. The sequenced sample consisted of PBMCs or T cells enriched from blood (not recorded which). The receptors originated from a woman in her fifties or sixties who had recovered from COVID-19.

The V gene is TRBV6-6, the J gene TRBJ1-5; D may be TRBD1 (6 bases). From germline, CDR1 is MNHNY and CDR2 SVGAGI (reference sequence). Trimming cost V 7 bases and J 3 bases, with 13 bases left between them. This CDR3 has 14 residues. CDR3 amino acids: CASTSGVSNQPQHF. The CDR3 DNA reads as TGTGCCAGCACTTCAGGGGTGTCCAATCAGCCCCAGCATTTT.

The chain joins TRBV19 to TRBJ1-1; no clear D gene. In germline, CDR1 is LNHDA, CDR2 SQIVND (reference sequence). The CDR3 is 11 amino acids. V was trimmed by 7 bases and J by 7 bases, leaving 10 bases between them. The CDR3, as DNA: TGTGCCAGTACATGGGCCTATGAAGCTTTCTTT. Its protein is CASTWAYEAFF.

The CDR3 nucleotides read TGTGCCAGCACCTTGGGGGGGCGGAGGGATACGCAGTATTTT. This encodes CASTLGGRRDTQYF. The V gene is TRBV28, the J gene TRBJ2-3; tentatively, D is TRBD2 (7 bases). The CDR3 runs to 14 residues. Trimming removed 7 bases at V and 6 bases at J, with 17 bases between. Germline V gene data show CDR1 as MDHEN and CDR2 as SYDVKM.

V gene TRBV28 combines with J gene TRBJ2-4; 7 bases match TRBD1. Per germline, CDR1 MDHEN and CDR2 SYDVKM. Trimming at V came to 7 bases and at J to 7 bases, leaving 7 bases not matched to a gene. The CDR3 loop spans 13 amino acids. In DNA form, the CDR3 reads TGTGCCAGCAACAGGGGCGATGTTAACATTCAGTACTTC. It codes for CASNRGDVNIQYF.

This chain uses TRBV5-1 with TRBJ2-1; D possibly corresponds to TRBD1 (6 bases). This CDR3 has 13 amino acids. V was trimmed by 2 bases and J by 8 bases, leaving 11 bases between them. Per germline, CDR1 SGHRS and CDR2 YFSETQ. The CDR3 reads CASSFQQGYEQFF. For the CDR3, the DNA is TGCGCCAGCAGCTTCCAACAGGGATATGAGCAGTTCTTC.

This clone has only one observation. V gene TRBV27 combines with J gene TRBJ2-2, with D tentatively TRBD2 (5 bases). The V and J ends lost 1 base and 6 bases respectively, with 15 bases between them. The CDR3 is 16 residues long. Germline-derived CDR1 and CDR2 are MNHEY and SMNVEV (reference sequence). This CDR3 is CASSLWVIGRAGELFF. CDR3 nucleotides: TGTGCCAGCAGTTTATGGGTCATCGGGCGGGCCGGGGAGCTGTTTTTT.

This chain uses TRBV7-2 with TRBJ1-4; 8 positions agree with TRBD1. Germline-derived CDR1 and CDR2 are SGHTA and FQGNSA. The CDR3 runs to 16 residues. The V segment lost 0 bases and the J segment 9 bases; nucleotides outside the gene matches: 9. This CDR3 reads CASSLAAGQGGKKLFF. The CDR3, as DNA: TGTGCCAGCAGCTTAGCGGCCGGACAGGGAGGGAAAAAACTGTTTTTT.